The sequence of this TCR beta chain was determined in a study of OX40 agonist ivuxolimab in advanced cancers. Turning to the study itself: A diagnosis of hepatocellular carcinoma, melanoma, renal cell or head and neck cancer was present in dose-escalation patients.

General observations from the study: The study observed clonal expansion of CD4+ and CD8+ blood T cells by week 6 at 0.1 to 3.0 mg/kg.

Of note for this clone: No antigen is known for it.

V lost 3 bases and J 6 bases, leaving 8 bases between the germline ends. Germline loops: CDR1 LNHDA, CDR2 SQIVND (reference sequence). This CDR3 is 12 amino acids long. Libraries were prepared by immunoSEQ multiplex PCR; TCRdb keeps only in-frame clonotypes and omits some of them. The sample shows about 78,000 clones, roughly 84% of them seen only once. This sample comprised CD4+ or CD8+ T cells sorted from blood, obtained in a trial of the OX40 agonist ivuxolimab. The chain is built from TRBV19 and TRBJ1-1; TRBD1 might be the D (6 bases). This receptor was obtained from an adult with an advanced solid tumor such as melanoma, head and neck, liver or kidney cancer. CDR3: CASSIDRSEAFF. The CDR3 DNA is TGTGCCAGTAGTATCGACAGGTCTGAAGCTTTCTTT.